Sequencing of this T cell receptor beta chain was carried out in a study of molecular identifiers for immune sequencing clone quantification. This clonotype was seen repeatedly, ten times or more. The CDR3 runs to 14 residues. In germline, CDR1 is SGDLS, CDR2 YYNGEE. V lost 2 bases to trimming and J lost 6 bases, with 13 bases between them. TCRdb re-derived calls from the PCR reads in MiXCR, one entry per CDR3 protein. The table has about half a million distinct CDR3 sequences, about 26% seen once. The genes are TRBV9 and TRBJ2-3; possibly TRBD1 or TRBD2 for D (5 bases each). Sequencing used naive CD8+ T cells from blood, with Jurkat cell RNA spiked in. The subset denotes: FACS-sorted CD8+CD4-CCR7+CD45RA+ naive T cells. The receptor's source is a human donor in good health. Some libraries in this study had Jurkat cell RNA spiked in. The DNA of the CDR3 is TGTGCCAGCAGCGTTATCGGGGCGCGTGATACGCAGTATTTT. Its protein is CASSVIGARDTQYF.